This TCR beta chain was sequenced for a study of T cell responses to AZD1222 COVID-19 vaccine. In the study overall: Whether given at about 4 or about 12 weeks, second doses were pooled.

Notes on this clone: Its antigen is unidentified.

Using immunoSEQ multiplex PCR, the repertoire was profiled, and TCRdb retains in-frame clones only, with some absent. The profile shows fewer than 150,000 clones, approximately 90% of them singletons. The CDR3 loop spans 16 amino acids. V was shortened by 3 bases and J by 2 bases, with 17 bases between the two germline ends. Germline V lookup: CDR1 SGDLS, CDR2 YYNGEE. Study results and caveats: Spike was spanned by vaccine-associated CD4 TCRs, with dominance at 160-218 and 743-854. There were repertoire samples only from the period after the peak T cell response.

This TCR was recovered from an adult in good health. The chain links TRBV9 to TRBJ1-2; maybe TRBD1 (5 bases). Sample: peripheral blood, taken on day 0 of AZD1222 vaccination. CDR3 sequence (DNA): TGTGCCAGCAGCGAGTGGGGGGAGAAATCCAACTATGGCTACACCTTC. Amino acids: CASSEWGEKSNYGYTF.